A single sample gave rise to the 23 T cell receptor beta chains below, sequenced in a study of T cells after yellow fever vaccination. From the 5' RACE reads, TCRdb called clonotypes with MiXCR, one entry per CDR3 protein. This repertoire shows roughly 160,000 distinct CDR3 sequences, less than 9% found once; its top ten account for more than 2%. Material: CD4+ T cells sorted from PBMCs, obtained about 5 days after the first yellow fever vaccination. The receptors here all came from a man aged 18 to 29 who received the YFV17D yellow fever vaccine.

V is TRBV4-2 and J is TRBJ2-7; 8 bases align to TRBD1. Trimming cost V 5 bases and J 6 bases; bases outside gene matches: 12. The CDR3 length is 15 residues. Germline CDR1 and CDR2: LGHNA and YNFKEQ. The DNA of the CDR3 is TGTGCCAGCAGCGACGGACAGGGCTTACTGGGCGAGCAGTACTTC. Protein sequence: CASSDGQGLLGEQYF.

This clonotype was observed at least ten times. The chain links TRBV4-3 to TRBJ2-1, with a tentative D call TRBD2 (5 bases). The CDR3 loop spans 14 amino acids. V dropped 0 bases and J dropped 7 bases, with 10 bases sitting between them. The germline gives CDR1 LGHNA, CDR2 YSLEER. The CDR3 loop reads CASSQESRGNEQFF. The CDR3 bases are TGCGCCAGCAGCCAAGAGAGTCGGGGTAATGAGCAGTTCTTC.

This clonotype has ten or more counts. The CDR3 DNA follows: TGTGCCAGCCGCGTTTCTAGCACAGATACGCAGTATTTT. The encoded protein is CASRVSSTDTQYF. The chain has TRBV7-9 and TRBJ2-3, with D hard to call. CDR1 and CDR2 (germline): SEHNR, FQNEAQ (reference sequence). This CDR3 contains 13 residues. Between the trimmed V and J ends, which lost 8 bases and 0 bases, there was a span of 9 bases.

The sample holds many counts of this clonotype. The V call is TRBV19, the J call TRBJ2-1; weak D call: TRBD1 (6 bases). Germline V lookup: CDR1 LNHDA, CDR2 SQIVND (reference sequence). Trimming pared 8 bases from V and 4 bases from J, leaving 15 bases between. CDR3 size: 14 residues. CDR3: CASVQARGYNEQFF. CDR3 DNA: TGTGCCAGTGTCCAAGCCAGGGGATACAATGAGCAGTTCTTC.

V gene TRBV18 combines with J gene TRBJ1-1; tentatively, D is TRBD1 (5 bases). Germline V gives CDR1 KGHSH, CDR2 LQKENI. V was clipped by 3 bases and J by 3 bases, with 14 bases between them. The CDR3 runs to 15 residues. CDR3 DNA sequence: TGTGCCAGCTCACCCCGAAACAGGATAGACACTGAAGCTTTCTTT. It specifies CASSPRNRIDTEAFF.

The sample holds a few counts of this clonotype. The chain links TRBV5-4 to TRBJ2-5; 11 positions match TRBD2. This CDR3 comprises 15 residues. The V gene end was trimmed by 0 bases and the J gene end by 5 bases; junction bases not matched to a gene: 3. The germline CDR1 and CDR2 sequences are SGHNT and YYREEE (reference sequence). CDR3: CASSLETSGEETQYF. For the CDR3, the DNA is TGTGCCAGCAGCTTGGAGACTAGCGGGGAGGAGACCCAGTACTTC.

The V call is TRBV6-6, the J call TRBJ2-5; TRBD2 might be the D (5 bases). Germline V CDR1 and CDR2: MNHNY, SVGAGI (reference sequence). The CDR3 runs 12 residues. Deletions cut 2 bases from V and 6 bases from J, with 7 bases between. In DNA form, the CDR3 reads TGTGCCAGCAGTTACGAGGGCAAGACCCAGTACTTC. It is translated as CASSYEGKTQYF.

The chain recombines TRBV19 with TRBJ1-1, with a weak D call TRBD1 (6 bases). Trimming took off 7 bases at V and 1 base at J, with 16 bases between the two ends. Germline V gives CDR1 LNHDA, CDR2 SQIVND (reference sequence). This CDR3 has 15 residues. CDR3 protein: CASNSRDIGNTEAFF. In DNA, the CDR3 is TGTGCCAGTAACTCGCGGGACATCGGGAACACTGAAGCTTTCTTT.

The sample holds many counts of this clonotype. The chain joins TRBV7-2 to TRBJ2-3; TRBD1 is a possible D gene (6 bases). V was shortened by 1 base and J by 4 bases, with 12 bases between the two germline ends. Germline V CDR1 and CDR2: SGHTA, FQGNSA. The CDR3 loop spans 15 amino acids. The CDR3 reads CASSLDGQSPDTQYF. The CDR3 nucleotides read TGTGCCAGCAGCTTAGACGGACAGTCCCCAGATACGCAGTATTTT.

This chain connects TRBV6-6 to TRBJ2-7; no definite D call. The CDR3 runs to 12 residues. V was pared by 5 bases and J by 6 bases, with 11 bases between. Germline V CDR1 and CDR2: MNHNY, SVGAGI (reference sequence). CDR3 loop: CASSKPDTEQYV. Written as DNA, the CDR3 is TGTGCCAGCAGTAAGCCAGATACCGAGCAGTACGTC.

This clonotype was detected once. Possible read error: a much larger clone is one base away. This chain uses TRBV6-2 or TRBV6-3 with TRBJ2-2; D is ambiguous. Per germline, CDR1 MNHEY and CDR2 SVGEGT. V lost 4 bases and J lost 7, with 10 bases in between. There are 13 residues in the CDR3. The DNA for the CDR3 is TGTGCCAGCAGTTCCCTTTTGAACGGGGAGCTGTTTTTT. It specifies CASSSLLNGELFF.

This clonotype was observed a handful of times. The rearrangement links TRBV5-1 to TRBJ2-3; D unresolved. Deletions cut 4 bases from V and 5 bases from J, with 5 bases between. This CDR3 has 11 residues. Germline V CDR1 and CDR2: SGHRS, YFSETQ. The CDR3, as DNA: TGCGCCAGCAGCGTCGAAGATACGCAGTATTTT. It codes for CASSVEDTQYF.

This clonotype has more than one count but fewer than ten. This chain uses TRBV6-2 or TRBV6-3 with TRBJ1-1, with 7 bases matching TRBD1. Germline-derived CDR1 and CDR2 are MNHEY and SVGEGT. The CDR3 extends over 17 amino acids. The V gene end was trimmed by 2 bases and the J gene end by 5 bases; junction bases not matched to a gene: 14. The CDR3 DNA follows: TGTGCCAGCAGTTACCCACCCCCTCAGGGGGTTGATACTGAAGCTTTCTTT. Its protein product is CASSYPPPQGVDTEAFF.

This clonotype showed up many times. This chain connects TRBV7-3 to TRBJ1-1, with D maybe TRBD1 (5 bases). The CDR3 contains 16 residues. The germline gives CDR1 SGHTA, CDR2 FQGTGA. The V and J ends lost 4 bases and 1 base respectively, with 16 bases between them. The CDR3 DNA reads TGTGCCAGCAGCTCCTCTGGGGGGTTCTCGAACACTGAAGCTTTCTTT. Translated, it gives CASSSSGGFSNTEAFF. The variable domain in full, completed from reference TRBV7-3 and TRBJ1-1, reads GAGVSQTPSNKVTEKGKYVELRCDPISGHTALYWYRQSLGQGPEFLIYFQGTGAADDSGLPNDRFFAVRPEGSVSTLKIQRTERGDSAVYLCASSSSGGFSNTEAFFGQGTRLTVV.

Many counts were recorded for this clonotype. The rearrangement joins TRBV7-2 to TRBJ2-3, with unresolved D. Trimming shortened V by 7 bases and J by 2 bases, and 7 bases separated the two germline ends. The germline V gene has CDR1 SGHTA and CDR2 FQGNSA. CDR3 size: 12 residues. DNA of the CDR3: TGTGCCAGCACCGCTGTCACAGATACGCAGTATTTT. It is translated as CASTAVTDTQYF.

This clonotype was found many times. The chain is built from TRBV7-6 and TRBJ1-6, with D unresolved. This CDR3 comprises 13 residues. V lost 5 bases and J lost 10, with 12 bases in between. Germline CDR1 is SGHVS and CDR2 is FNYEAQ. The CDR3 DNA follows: TGTGCCAGCAGCGTCGGACCGGACTCACCCCTCCACTTT. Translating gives CASSVGPDSPLHF. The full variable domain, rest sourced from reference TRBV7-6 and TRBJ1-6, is GAGVSQSPRYKVTKRGQDVALRCDPISGHVSLYWYRQALGQGPEFLTYFNYEAQQDKSGLPNDRFSAERPEGSISTLTIQRTEQRDSAMYRCASSVGPDSPLHFGNGTRLTVT.

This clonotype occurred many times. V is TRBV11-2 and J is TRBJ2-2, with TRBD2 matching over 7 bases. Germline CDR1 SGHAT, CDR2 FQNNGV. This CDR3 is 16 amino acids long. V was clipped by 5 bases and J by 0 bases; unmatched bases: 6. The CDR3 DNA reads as TGTGCCAGCAGCCCGCTCCGGGGGGCGAACACCGGGGAGCTGTTTTTT. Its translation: CASSPLRGANTGELFF.

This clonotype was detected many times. CDR3 coding DNA: TGCAGTGCTTTTGCGACAGTGGATACGCAGTATTTT. It is translated as CSAFATVDTQYF. The rearrangement joins TRBV20-1 to TRBJ2-3; TRBD1 is a possible D gene (5 bases). Germline-derived CDR1 and CDR2 are DFQATT and SNEGSKA (reference sequence). The ends were cut back, 5 bases at V and 6 bases at J, with 12 bases in the middle. This CDR3 region has 12 residues.

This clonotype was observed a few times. In nucleotides, the CDR3 is TGTGCCAGCAGCTTAGGTTCTAGCGGGGCGGGAAATGAGCAGTTCTTC. This translates into CASSLGSSGAGNEQFF. The gene calls are TRBV11-3 and TRBJ2-1, with 9 positions matching TRBD2. There are 16 residues in the CDR3. CDR1 and CDR2 from the germline V gene are SGHNT and YENEEA. With 1 base clipped from V and 7 bases from J, the junction kept 8 bases outside the gene matches.

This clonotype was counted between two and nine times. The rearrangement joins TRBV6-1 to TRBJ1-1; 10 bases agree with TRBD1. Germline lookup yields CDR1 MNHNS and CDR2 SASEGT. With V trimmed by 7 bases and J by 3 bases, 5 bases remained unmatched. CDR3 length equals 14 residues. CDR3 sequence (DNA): TGTGCCAGCACCCCCGGGACAGGGGACACTGAAGCTTTCTTT. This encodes CASTPGTGDTEAFF.

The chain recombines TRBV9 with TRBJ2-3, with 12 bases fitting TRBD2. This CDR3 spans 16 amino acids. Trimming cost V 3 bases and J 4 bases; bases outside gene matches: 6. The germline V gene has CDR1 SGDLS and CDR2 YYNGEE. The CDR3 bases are TGTGCCAGCAGCGCCCTAGCGGGGGGGCATTCAGATACGCAGTATTTT. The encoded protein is CASSALAGGHSDTQYF.

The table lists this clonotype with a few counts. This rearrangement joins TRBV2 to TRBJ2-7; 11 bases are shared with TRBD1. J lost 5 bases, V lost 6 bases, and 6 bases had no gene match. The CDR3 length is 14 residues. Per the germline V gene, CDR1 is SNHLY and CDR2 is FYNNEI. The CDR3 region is CASRMDRGRDEQYV. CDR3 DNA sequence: TGTGCCAGCAGGATGGACAGGGGGCGCGACGAGCAGTACGTC.

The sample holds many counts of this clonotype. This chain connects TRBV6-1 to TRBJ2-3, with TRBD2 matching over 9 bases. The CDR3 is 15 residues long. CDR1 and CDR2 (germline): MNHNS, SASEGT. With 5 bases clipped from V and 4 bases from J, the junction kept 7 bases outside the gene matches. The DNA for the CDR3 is TGTGCCAGCAGTATTAGCGGGGGTAGGCCAGATACGCAGTATTTT. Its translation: CASSISGGRPDTQYF.